This entry lists 3 T cell receptor beta chains sequenced from one sample in a study. TCRdb called the 5' RACE reads again in MiXCR, with one record for every CDR3 protein. The sample includes nearly 55,000 distinct CDR3 sequences, around 24% seen only once; the top ten take 3.2%. Sequencing used tumor-infiltrating naive CD4+ T cells sorted from the breast tumor. Indicated subset: naive CD4+ T cells, CD4+CD45RA+CD25-. These receptors all stem from a female donor with breast cancer.

This chain joins TRBV20-1 and TRBJ2-5; D is unclear. The V end was cut by 0 bases, the J end by 5 bases, with 4 bases between. Germline CDR1 is DFQATT and CDR2 is SNEGSKA (reference sequence). This CDR3 spans 11 amino acids. The CDR3 loop reads CSARDRETQYF. The CDR3 nucleotides read TGCAGTGCTAGAGATCGGGAGACCCAGTACTTC.

V usage is TRBV25-1 and J usage is TRBJ2-5, with 9 bases identical to TRBD2. Germline values: CDR1 MGHDK, CDR2 SYGVNS. CDR3 length: 16 amino acids. The trim removed 7 bases at V and 4 bases at J, leaving 13 bases unmatched. The CDR3 loop is CASIASRAGGSETQYF. The CDR3, as DNA: TGTGCCAGCATCGCAAGTAGAGCGGGAGGATCAGAGACCCAGTACTTC. Together with reference TRBV25-1 and TRBJ2-5, the CDR3 gives the full variable domain: EADIYQTPRYLVIGTGKKITLECSQTMGHDKMYWYQQDPGMELHLIHYSYGVNSTEKGDLSSESTVSRIRTEHFPLTLESARPSHTSQYLCASIASRAGGSETQYFGPGTRLLVL.

The V gene is TRBV5-5, the J gene TRBJ2-6, with D maybe TRBD2 (5 bases). This CDR3 is built from 15 residues. V was trimmed by 4 bases and J by 0 bases, leaving 8 bases between them. Per germline, CDR1 SGHKS and CDR2 YYEKEE (reference sequence). CDR3 in amino acids: CASSRGHSGANVLTF. For the CDR3, the DNA is TGTGCCAGCAGCCGGGGTCACTCTGGGGCCAACGTCCTGACTTTC.